These 23 T cell receptor beta chains originate from one sample sequenced in a study of shared clonotypes between healthy human individuals (dated by TCRdb to the early 2020s). The library came from the immunoSEQ multiplex PCR assay. As stored in TCRdb, this immuneACCESS dataset retains in-frame rearrangements with V and J assigned. A fraction of the clones does not appear; measured against another copy, unresolved V genes explain less than half of the discrepancy, and the remainder lacks a known reason. For this sample the table gives approximately 1.1 million clones, of which about 84% were detected only once. The ten most abundant clones make up 0.52% of the sample. The sample consisted of memory CD4+ T cells from PBMCs. What the cell subset or site label conveys for this sample: CD45RA-negative fraction. The receptors derive from a man aged 18-30 years in good health. Some clones in this sample may be carry-over from other donors' samples.

This rearrangement joins TRBV29-1 to TRBJ2-6, with TRBD2 identical over 14 bases. Germline CDR1 is SQVTM and CDR2 is ANQGSEA. The CDR3 sequence is 17 residues long. The V gene end was trimmed by 6 bases and the J gene end by 3 bases; junction bases not matched to a gene: 7. The CDR3: CSVGGLAGVGGANVLTF. In DNA, the CDR3 is TGCAGCGTGGGGGGACTAGCGGGAGTAGGTGGGGCCAACGTCCTGACTTTC. Based on the CDR3 plus reference TRBV29-1 and TRBJ2-6, the full variable domain is SAVISQKPSRDICQRGTSLTIQCQVDSQVTMMFWYRQQPGQSLTLIATANQGSEATYESGFVIDKFPISRPNLTFSTLTVSNMSPEDSSIYLCSVGGLAGVGGANVLTFGAGSRLTVL.

This chain links TRBV4-1 with TRBJ2-7; a possible D gene is TRBD1 (6 bases). The CDR3 spans 16 residues. Germline values: CDR1 MGHRA, CDR2 YSYEKL. The germline V and J ends were trimmed by 2 bases and 1 base, with 15 bases remaining between them. The CDR3 DNA sequence: TGCGCCAGCAGCCAAACCCCAGGGGCCGCATCCTACGAGCAGTACTTC. This sequence encodes CASSQTPGAASYEQYF.

This clone has a single count. The rearrangement links TRBV21-1 to TRBJ2-4; the tabulated D call, TRBD1, remains unverified against the DNA. TRBV21-1 is annotated as a pseudogene. This CDR3 has 17 residues. CDR3 loop: CASSKVWERTGGNIQYF. The DNA for the CDR3 is TGTGCCAGCAGCAAAGTATGGGAGAGGACAGGGGGGAACATTCAGTACTTC.

The gene calls are TRBV9 and TRBJ2-2, with 7 bases lining up with TRBD2. The CDR3 covers 16 residues. J gave up 4 bases and V 0 bases, and 6 bases lay outside the gene matches. Germline loops: CDR1 SGDLS, CDR2 YYNGEE. DNA of the CDR3: TGTGCCAGCAGCGTAGGGGGGACTAACCCCACCGGGGAGCTGTTTTTT. Amino acids: CASSVGGTNPTGELFF.

The chain employs TRBV25-1 and TRBJ2-7, with 7 bases identical to TRBD1. Germline V gene lookup returns CDR1 MGHDK and CDR2 SYGVNS. The V segment lost 2 bases and the J segment 2 bases; nucleotides outside the gene matches: 6. The CDR3 loop spans 15 amino acids. The CDR3 reads CASSEMWQGAYEQYF. The CDR3 coding sequence is TGTGCCAGCAGTGAAATGTGGCAGGGGGCCTACGAGCAGTACTTC.

Many counts were recorded for this clone. The V call is TRBV5-1, the J call TRBJ1-2; tentative D call: TRBD1 (6 bases). The CDR3 runs to 16 residues. The V and J ends lost 4 bases and 0 bases respectively, with 16 bases between them. The V gene's germline CDR1 is SGHRS and CDR2 YFSETQ. DNA for the CDR3: TGCGCCAGCAGCGTGGGAGCCGGGGGCTCTAACTATGGCTACACCTTC. It yields the protein CASSVGAGGSNYGYTF. Looking up the rest from reference TRBV5-1 and TRBJ1-2 gives the full variable domain: KAGVTQTPRYLIKTRGQQVTLSCSPISGHRSVSWYQQTPGQGLQFLFEYFSETQRNKGNFPGRFSGRQFSNSRSEMNVSTLELGDSALYLCASSVGAGGSNYGYTFGSGTRLTVV.

The rearrangement joins TRBV6-1 to TRBJ2-7, with unresolved D. Trimming left V 7 bases short and J 4 bases short, with 17 bases between. The CDR3 spans 14 residues. Germline CDR1 MNHNS, CDR2 SASEGT. The CDR3 spells CASMKDGVGYEQYF. The CDR3 DNA follows: TGTGCCAGCATGAAAGACGGCGTTGGATACGAGCAGTACTTC.

The rearrangement joins TRBV6-5 to TRBJ1-4; 10 nucleotides line up with TRBD1. Losses at the gene ends were 5 bases for V and 6 bases for J; bases not matched to a gene: 6. Germline V gene sequence: CDR1 MNHEY, CDR2 SVGAGI. The CDR3 runs to 15 residues. The CDR3 protein is CASSQTGTGDEKLFF. The CDR3, as DNA: TGTGCCAGCAGTCAAACCGGGACAGGGGATGAAAAACTGTTTTTT.

The V call is TRBV19, the J call TRBJ1-5; D gene unclear. This CDR3 is 14 amino acids long. Germline V CDR1 and CDR2: LNHDA, SQIVND (reference sequence). V lost 2 bases, J lost 3 bases, and 8 bases lay in between. The CDR3 is CASSITGYNQPQHF. DNA for the CDR3: TGTGCCAGTAGTATAACCGGGTACAATCAGCCCCAGCATTTT.

This clone has more than one count but fewer than ten. This chain links TRBV28 with TRBJ2-4, with D hard to call. The CDR3 contains 14 residues. Trimming pared 6 bases from V and 3 bases from J, leaving 12 bases between. Germline values: CDR1 MDHEN, CDR2 SYDVKM. CDR3 sequence: CASSPLGDKNIQYF. The CDR3 region has the DNA TGTGCCAGCAGCCCCCTGGGCGACAAAAACATTCAGTACTTC.

The CDR3 region is CASSPWDSQETQYF. CDR3 nucleotide sequence: TGTGCCAGTAGTCCCTGGGACAGTCAAGAGACCCAGTACTTC. The rearrangement uses TRBV19 and TRBJ2-5, with 7 nucleotides matching TRBD1. Germline loops: CDR1 LNHDA, CDR2 SQIVND (reference sequence). There are 14 residues in the CDR3. V trimming: 5 bases; J trimming: 2 bases; junction bases outside the gene matches: 5.

This clone was found once. V is TRBV5-1 and J is TRBJ2-3; TRBD2 matches at 13 bases. In germline, CDR1 is SGHRS, CDR2 YFSETQ. With 5 bases clipped from V and 9 bases from J, the junction kept 6 bases outside the gene matches. The length of the CDR3 is 14 residues. The CDR3 DNA is TGCGCCAGCAGTTCCGGACTAGCGGGAGAGACGCAGTATTTT. This codes for CASSSGLAGETQYF. Using reference TRBV5-1 and TRBJ2-3 for the parts outside the CDR3, the full variable domain is KAGVTQTPRYLIKTRGQQVTLSCSPISGHRSVSWYQQTPGQGLQFLFEYFSETQRNKGNFPGRFSGRQFSNSRSEMNVSTLELGDSALYLCASSSGLAGETQYFGPGTRLTVL.

This clone has more than one count but fewer than ten. J is TRBJ2-1 and V is TRBV5-1; 8 nucleotides align to TRBD1. The CDR3 sequence is 16 residues long. The J segment lost 3 bases and the V segment lost 4 bases, leaving 9 bases of the junction unmatched. The germline CDR1 and CDR2 sequences are SGHRS and YFSETQ. The CDR3 nucleotides are TGCGCCAGCAGCCCTACCGGGACAGGTAACTACAATGAGCAGTTCTTC. It is translated as CASSPTGTGNYNEQFF.

The chain carries TRBV6-5 and TRBJ1-2; tentative D call: TRBD1 (5 bases). Trimming pared 3 bases from V and 4 bases from J, leaving 12 bases between. Germline values: CDR1 MNHEY, CDR2 SVGAGI. CDR3 size: 14 residues. CDR3 coding DNA: TGTGCCAGCAGTTATGGAACAGGCCTCTATGGCTACACCTTC. Amino acid sequence: CASSYGTGLYGYTF.

The chain links TRBV4-1 to TRBJ1-2; TRBD1 might be the D (6 bases). V was trimmed by 2 bases and J by 4 bases, leaving 17 bases between them. Germline V gives CDR1 MGHRA, CDR2 YSYEKL. The CDR3 has 16 residues. For the CDR3, the DNA is TGCGCCAGCAGCCAACCCCGGACAGCTCTTGGCTATGGCTACACCTTC. It translates to CASSQPRTALGYGYTF.

This rearrangement joins TRBV2 to TRBJ1-2; D unclear. Trimming took off 2 bases at V and 4 bases at J, with 11 bases between the two ends. The CDR3 has 14 residues. CDR1 is SNHLY and CDR2 is FYNNEI in the germline V gene. The CDR3 loop reads CASSERGQTYGYTF. CDR3 in DNA: TGTGCCAGCAGTGAAAGAGGCCAGACCTATGGCTACACCTTC.

The CDR3 loop reads CASVKDRESHEQYF. The CDR3 coding sequence is TGTGCCAGCGTAAAGGACAGGGAGAGCCACGAGCAGTACTTC. J is TRBJ2-7 and V is TRBV18; 8 bases are shared with TRBD1. There are 14 residues in the CDR3. The germline V gene has CDR1 KGHSH and CDR2 LQKENI. Trimming cost V 8 bases and J 5 bases; bases outside gene matches: 11.

Here the CDR3 DNA reads TGTGCCAGTAGTATTCCAGGGACGTCAGAAAAACTGTTTTTT. It encodes CASSIPGTSEKLFF. The chain carries TRBV19 and TRBJ1-4; D is perhaps TRBD1 (5 bases). Germline values: CDR1 LNHDA, CDR2 SQIVND (reference sequence). CDR3 size: 14 residues. V lost 3 bases and J lost 8, with 13 bases in between. Variable domain in full (rest from reference TRBV19 and TRBJ1-4): DGGITQSPKYLFRKEGQNVTLSCEQNLNHDAMYWYRQDPGQGLRLIYYSQIVNDFQKGDIAEGYSVSREKKESFPLTVTSAQKNPTAFYLCASSIPGTSEKLFFGSGTQLSVL.

V and J are TRBV9 and TRBJ2-1; 12 bases agree with TRBD2. V shed 7 bases and J 10 bases; nucleotides not matched to a gene: 6. From germline, CDR1 is SGDLS and CDR2 YYNGEE. The CDR3 consists of 13 residues. The CDR3, as DNA: TGTGCCAGCGGGAGGACTAGCGGGACAGAGCAGTTCTTC. Its translation is CASGRTSGTEQFF.

The chain links TRBV9 to TRBJ2-1; D call uncertain. The CDR3 contains 13 residues. Trimming took 3 bases from V and 10 from J, leaving 14 bases between them. Germline loops: CDR1 SGDLS, CDR2 YYNGEE. The CDR3 nucleotides read TGTGCCAGCAGCGCGAACCTCCTGAGGGAGCAGTTCTTC. Amino acids: CASSANLLREQFF.

The chain uses TRBV28 and TRBJ2-2, with 7 positions matching TRBD2. The CDR3 covers 16 residues. The germline V gene encodes CDR1 MDHEN and CDR2 SYDVKM. The V gene end was trimmed by 3 bases and the J gene end by 3 bases; junction bases not matched to a gene: 7. The CDR3 nucleotides are TGTGCCAGCAGTTTGTCAGCGGGATGGGACACCGGGGAGCTGTTTTTT. The encoded protein is CASSLSAGWDTGELFF.

V and J are TRBV5-4 and TRBJ1-2; D possibly corresponds to TRBD1 (6 bases). The CDR3 length is 15 residues. V lost 4 bases, J lost 3 bases, and 16 bases lay in between. From germline, CDR1 is SGHNT and CDR2 YYREEE (reference sequence). CDR3 DNA sequence: TGTGCCAGCAGCCACCCAGTGTCAGGGGACTATGGCTACACCTTC. This encodes CASSHPVSGDYGYTF.

The rearrangement uses TRBV19 and TRBJ1-1, with 8 bases aligning to TRBD1. Germline CDR1 is LNHDA and CDR2 is SQIVND (reference sequence). Trimming took 4 bases from V and 2 from J; bases not matched to a gene: 6. CDR3 length equals 15 residues. CDR3 nucleotides: TGTGCCAGTAGTAGAGGACAGGGCGACAACACTGAAGCTTTCTTT. It yields the protein CASSRGQGDNTEAFF. Together with reference TRBV19 and TRBJ1-1, the CDR3 gives the full variable domain: DGGITQSPKYLFRKEGQNVTLSCEQNLNHDAMYWYRQDPGQGLRLIYYSQIVNDFQKGDIAEGYSVSREKKESFPLTVTSAQKNPTAFYLCASSRGQGDNTEAFFGQGTRLTVV.